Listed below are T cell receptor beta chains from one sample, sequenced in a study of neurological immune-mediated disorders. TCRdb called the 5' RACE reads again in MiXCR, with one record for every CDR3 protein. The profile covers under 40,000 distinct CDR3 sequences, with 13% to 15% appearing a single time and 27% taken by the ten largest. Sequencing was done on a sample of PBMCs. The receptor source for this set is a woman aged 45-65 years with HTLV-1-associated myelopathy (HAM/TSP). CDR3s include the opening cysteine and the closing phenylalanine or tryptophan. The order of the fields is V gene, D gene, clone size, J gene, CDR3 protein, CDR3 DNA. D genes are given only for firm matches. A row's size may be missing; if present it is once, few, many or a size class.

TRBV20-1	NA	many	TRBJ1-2	CSADLWQGNGYTF	TGCAGTGCTGACCTTTGGCAGGGAAACGGCTACACCTTC
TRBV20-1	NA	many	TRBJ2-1	CSAALPSVDNEQFF	TGCAGCGCCGCTTTACCCTCGGTAGACAATGAGCAGTTCTTC
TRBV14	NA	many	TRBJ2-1	CASSQDKPGPYNEQFF	TGTGCCAGCAGCCAAGATAAACCGGGGCCGTACAATGAGCAGTTCTTC
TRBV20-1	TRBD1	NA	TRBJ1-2	CSASEGAAGYTF	TGCAGTGCTAGTGAGGGGGCTGCTGGCTACACCTTC
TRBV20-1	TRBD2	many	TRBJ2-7	CSARTSGGSSLISYEQYF	TGCAGTGCTAGGACTAGCGGGGGGTCCTCGCTTATCTCCTACGAGCAGTACTTC
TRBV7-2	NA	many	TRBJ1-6	CASSLALGSGLHF	TGTGCCAGCAGCTTAGCCCTAGGGTCCGGGCTCCACTTT
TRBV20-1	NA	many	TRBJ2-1	CSAILLAGSSEQFF	TGCAGTGCTATCCTACTAGCCGGTTCTAGTGAGCAGTTCTTC
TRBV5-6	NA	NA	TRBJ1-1	CDSSSDTGTEAFF	TGTGACAGCAGCTCCGACACAGGCACTGAAGCTTTCTTT
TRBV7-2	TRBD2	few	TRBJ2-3	CASSPRLAGLSTDTQYF	TGTGCCAGCAGCCCTCGACTAGCGGGGCTTTCCACAGATACGCAGTATTTT
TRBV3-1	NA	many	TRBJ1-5	CASSQGTDSNQPQHF	TGTGCCAGCAGCCAAGGGACAGATAGCAATCAGCCCCAGCATTTT
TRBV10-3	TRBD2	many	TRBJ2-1	CAISGSGGPLTYNEQFF	TGTGCCATCAGTGGCTCGGGGGGGCCCTTGACCTACAATGAGCAGTTCTTC
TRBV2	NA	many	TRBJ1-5	CASSPGRGGSNQPQHF	TGTGCCAGCAGTCCTGGACGGGGCGGTAGCAATCAGCCCCAGCATTTT
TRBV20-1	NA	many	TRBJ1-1	CSVPRRAGNTEAFF	TGCAGTGTCCCCCGGAGGGCAGGGAACACTGAAGCTTTCTTT
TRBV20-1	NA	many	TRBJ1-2	CSARSARASYGYTF	TGCAGTGCTCGGAGTGCCAGGGCGAGCTATGGCTACACCTTC
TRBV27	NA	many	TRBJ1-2	CASSLFGQGGIYGYTF	TGTGCCAGCAGTTTATTCGGGCAGGGTGGTATCTATGGCTACACCTTC